This entry concerns a single TCR beta chain. About 90 million PBMCs per unsorted sample were used for genomic DNA. Repertoires were generated with immunoSEQ multiplex PCR, while TCRdb's copy carries only in-frame clones and drops some. This table holds 75,000 to 100,000 clones, around half found once. The germline V gene has CDR1 SGHRS and CDR2 YFSETQ. The CDR3 sequence is 14 residues long. The V segment lost 5 bases and the J segment 2 bases; nucleotides outside the gene matches: 6. This specimen comes from a study of shared clonotypes between healthy human individuals. The chain couples TRBV5-1 to TRBJ2-5; TRBD2 agrees at 7 bases. Sequenced material: PBMCs. The source is a woman between 35 and 50 years old in good health. Some clones in this sample may be carry-over from other donors' samples. The CDR3 sequence: CASSGGLLQETQYF. In nucleotides, the CDR3 is TGCGCCAGCAGTGGGGGACTACTTCAAGAGACCCAGTACTTC.